This is a list of T cell receptor beta chains from one sample in a study of cytomegalovirus exposure and HLA in healthy donors. TCRdb's copy holds only in-frame clones and misses some; the assay was immunoSEQ multiplex PCR. The sample is made up of under 90,000 clones, and the top ten hold 7.5% of it. The specimen was PBMCs. These receptors were obtained from a female donor in good health and CMV-seropositive. The CDR3 runs from the conserved cysteine through the conserved F or W. Each record gives: J gene, V gene, D gene, CDR3 protein, CDR3 DNA. A D gene is named only where the DNA matches it firmly.

>TRBJ2-7|TRBV9|TRBD2
CASSARSGSPSYEQYF
TGTGCCAGCAGCGCTAGAAGCGGGAGTCCATCCTACGAGCAGTACTTC
>TRBJ2-7|TRBV7-8|.
CASSQSGGLEYEQYF
TGTGCCAGCAGCCAAAGCGGAGGGTTGGAATACGAGCAGTACTTC
>TRBJ1-6|TRBV28|.
CASRDISYNSPLHF
TGTGCCAGCCGGGACATCTCCTATAATTCACCCCTCCACTTT
>TRBJ2-3|TRBV9|.
CASSVGSSRDTQYF
TGTGCCAGCAGCGTAGGATCCTCGCGAGATACGCAGTATTTT
>TRBJ1-2|TRBV5-1|TRBD1
CASNRDRGANYGYTF
TGCGCCAGCAACCGGGACAGGGGCGCCAACTATGGCTACACCTTC
>TRBJ2-1|TRBV6-5|TRBD2
CASSYKSGGSEQFF
TGTGCCAGCAGTTACAAATCCGGCGGGAGTGAGCAGTTCTTC
>TRBJ2-1|TRBV5-4|TRBD2
CASSLAGGLADNEQFF
TGTGCCAGCAGCTTGGCGGGGGGACTAGCGGACAATGAGCAGTTCTTC
>TRBJ2-2|TRBV6-1|.
CAVRQAGLNTGELFF
TGTGCCGTCCGCCAGGCAGGGCTGAACACCGGGGAGCTGTTTTTT
>TRBJ2-7|TRBV6-5|.
CASKGSQASHEQYF
TGTGCCAGCAAAGGGAGCCAGGCAAGTCACGAGCAGTACTTC
>TRBJ2-1|TRBV9|TRBD2
CATIALAGALPSSYNEQFF
TGTGCCACCATCGCGCTAGCGGGGGCGCTACCGAGCTCCTACAATGAGCAGTTCTTC
>TRBJ1-5|TRBV7-3|.
CASSSQQDNQPQHF
TGTGCCAGCAGCTCCCAGCAGGACAATCAGCCCCAGCATTTT
>TRBJ2-4|TRBV11-2|TRBD2
CASSSGLAGKVNIQYF
TGTGCCAGCAGCTCCGGACTAGCGGGGAAGGTAAACATTCAGTACTTC
>TRBJ1-2|TRBV19|TRBD1
CASRDSSNYGYTF
TGTGCCAGTCGGGACAGCTCTAACTATGGCTACACCTTC